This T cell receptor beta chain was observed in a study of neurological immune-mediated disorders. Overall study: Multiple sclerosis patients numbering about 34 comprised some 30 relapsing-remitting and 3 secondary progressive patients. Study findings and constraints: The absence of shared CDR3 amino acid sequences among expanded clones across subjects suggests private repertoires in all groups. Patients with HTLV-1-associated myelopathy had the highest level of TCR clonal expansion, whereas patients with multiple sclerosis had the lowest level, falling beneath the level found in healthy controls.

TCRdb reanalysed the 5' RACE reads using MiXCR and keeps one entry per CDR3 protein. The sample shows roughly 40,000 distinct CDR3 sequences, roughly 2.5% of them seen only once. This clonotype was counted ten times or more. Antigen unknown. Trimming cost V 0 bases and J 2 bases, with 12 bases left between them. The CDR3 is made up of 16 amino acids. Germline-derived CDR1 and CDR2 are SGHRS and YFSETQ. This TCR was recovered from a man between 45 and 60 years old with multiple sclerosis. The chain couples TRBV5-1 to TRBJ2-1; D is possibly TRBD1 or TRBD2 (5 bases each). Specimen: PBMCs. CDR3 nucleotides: TGCGCCAGCAGCTTGGCGGGGCCGGGAACCTACAATGAGCAGTTCTTC. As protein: CASSLAGPGTYNEQFF.